The 13 T cell receptor beta chains below all came from one sample that was sequenced in a study of vaccination and CD4 T cells after COVID-19. As to treatment: approximately nine-day PBMC culture with coronavirus spike peptide pools or control peptides (ViraFEST assay). With the Oncomine TCR Beta short-read assay, DNA from cultured CD4+ T cells was sequenced. TCRdb processed the PCR reads anew with MiXCR; each CDR3 protein has one entry. The table has 20,000 to 25,000 distinct CDR3 sequences, around 62% seen once. These receptors have no known antigen. Sample: CD4+ T cells from blood, cultured in vitro, taken before SARS-CoV-2 vaccination. These receptors were taken from a human donor who received a COVID-19 vaccine.

This clonotype has just a few counts. J is TRBJ1-1 and V is TRBV11-2; 8 bases align to TRBD1. The CDR3 runs 15 residues. The V and J ends lost 4 bases and 0 bases, in that order; junction bases with no gene match: 4. Germline loops: CDR1 SGHAT, CDR2 FQNNGV. CDR3 loop: CASSSWTGLNTEAFF. CDR3 nucleotides: TGTGCCAGCAGCTCATGGACAGGGTTGAACACTGAAGCTTTCTTT.

V and J are TRBV6-5 and TRBJ2-3; D ambiguous. CDR1 MNHEY and CDR2 SVGAGI come from the germline V gene. V lost 4 bases, J lost 1 base, and 3 bases lay in between. The CDR3 totals 12 residues. CDR3: CASSSGTDTQYF. CDR3 in DNA: TGTGCCAGCAGTTCTGGCACAGATACGCAGTATTTT.

This chain links TRBV6-5 with TRBJ2-3; the match to TRBD2 covers 8 bases. CDR3 length: 19 residues. The germline V gene has CDR1 MNHEY and CDR2 SVGAGI. With V trimmed by 4 bases and J by 0 bases, 15 bases remained unmatched. CDR3 sequence: CASSLIGFGAGVSTDTQYF. The CDR3 DNA is TGTGCCAGCAGTTTGATTGGCTTCGGAGCGGGGGTTAGCACAGATACGCAGTATTTT.

V is TRBV7-2 and J is TRBJ1-3; D is unresolved. The CDR3 runs to 16 residues. The V end lost 0 bases, the J end lost 0 bases, and 9 bases lay between the germline ends. Germline V CDR1 and CDR2: SGHTA, FQGNSA. Here the CDR3 DNA reads TGTGCCAGCAGCTTAGCGCGGGGTTTCTCTGGAAACACCATATATTTT. Amino acid sequence: CASSLARGFSGNTIYF.

This clonotype was detected a few times. The genes are TRBV20-1 and TRBJ2-3; 9 nucleotides align to TRBD2. Germline V CDR1 and CDR2: DFQATT, SNEGSKA (reference sequence). The junction had 9 bases not matched to a gene; V was cut back by 3 bases and J by 2 bases. The CDR3 extends over 16 amino acids. The CDR3 loop reads CSASGRRGGNTDTQYF. Written as DNA, the CDR3 is TGCAGTGCTAGTGGGCGGCGGGGGGGCAACACAGATACGCAGTATTTT.

J is TRBJ1-2 and V is TRBV19, with unresolved D. Trimming cost V 4 bases and J 0 bases, with 9 bases left between them. The CDR3 consists of 14 residues. The V gene's germline CDR1 is LNHDA and CDR2 SQIVND (reference sequence). The CDR3 loop reads CASSRQEPNYGYTF. The DNA for the CDR3 is TGTGCCAGTAGTAGACAAGAGCCTAACTATGGCTACACCTTC.

This clonotype has a handful of counts. The chain uses TRBV20-1 and TRBJ1-5, with TRBD1 matching 10 bases. This CDR3 has 13 amino acids. CDR1 and CDR2 (germline): DFQATT, SNEGSKA (reference sequence). V dropped 4 bases and J dropped 6; count of bases not matched to a gene: 3. Written as DNA, the CDR3 is TGCAGTGCTAAATGGACAGGGGGTCAGCCCCAGCATTTT. Translated: CSAKWTGGQPQHF.

The chain links TRBV5-1 to TRBJ2-3, with D perhaps TRBD1 or TRBD2 (5 bases each). There are 13 residues in the CDR3. Germline assignment: CDR1 SGHRS and CDR2 YFSETQ. The ends were cut back, 7 bases at V and 1 base at J, with 10 bases in the middle. CDR3 region: CASSPGRTDTQYF. The CDR3 DNA follows: TGCGCCAGCTCTCCGGGACGCACAGATACGCAGTATTTT.

This clonotype was counted between two and nine times. This chain joins TRBV7-9 and TRBJ2-5; D gene ambiguous. This CDR3 has 20 amino acids. Germline V lookup: CDR1 SEHNR, CDR2 FQNEAQ (reference sequence). V lost 1 base, J lost 1 base, and 25 bases lay in between. CDR3 in DNA: TGTGCCAGCAGCTTAGAGATAGTTGGGTCGTTCTTGGCGGCCCAAGAGACCCAGTACTTC. It yields the protein CASSLEIVGSFLAAQETQYF.

The chain links TRBV24-1 to TRBJ1-2; weak D call: TRBD1 (5 bases). This CDR3 region has 17 residues. Trimming removed 5 bases at V and 3 bases at J, with 21 bases between. CDR1 is KGHDR, CDR2 SFDVKD, per germline. The CDR3 coding sequence is TGTGCCACCAGTGGCTGGGGTCCGGCCGCGACAGACTATGGCTACACCTTC. Translated: CATSGWGPAATDYGYTF.

The chain employs TRBV5-6 and TRBJ1-2, with a tentative D call TRBD1 (5 bases). CDR1 is SGHDT and CDR2 is YYEEEE in the germline V gene. The V gene lost 6 bases and the J gene lost 0 bases, with 21 bases spanning the gap. The CDR3 contains 17 residues. The CDR3 is CASTPPGTRSTNYGYTF. DNA for the CDR3: TGTGCCAGCACCCCCCCCGGGACGAGAAGTACTAACTATGGCTACACCTTC.

V is TRBV6-1 and J is TRBJ2-7, with no clear D. Germline V CDR1 and CDR2: MNHNS, SASEGT. V was trimmed by 7 bases and J by 6 bases, leaving 13 bases between them. This CDR3 has 12 amino acids. CDR3 protein: CASTLRSGEQYF. CDR3 DNA: TGTGCCAGCACCTTAAGGTCAGGCGAGCAGTACTTC.

The rearrangement uses TRBV27 and TRBJ1-4, with D perhaps TRBD1 (5 bases). The V and J ends lost 5 bases and 4 bases respectively, with 17 bases between them. The CDR3 is 16 residues long. Germline values: CDR1 MNHEY, CDR2 SMNVEV (reference sequence). The CDR3 bases are TGTGCCAGCAGTCCATCTGGGGACGGAAATAATGAAAAACTGTTTTTT. Translated, it gives CASSPSGDGNNEKLFF. Filled out from reference TRBV27 and TRBJ1-4, the complete variable domain reads EAQVTQNPRYLITVTGKKLTVTCSQNMNHEYMSWYRQDPGLGLRQIYYSMNVEVTDKGDVPEGYKVSRKEKRNFPLILESPSPNQTSLYFCASSPSGDGNNEKLFFGSGTQLSVL.